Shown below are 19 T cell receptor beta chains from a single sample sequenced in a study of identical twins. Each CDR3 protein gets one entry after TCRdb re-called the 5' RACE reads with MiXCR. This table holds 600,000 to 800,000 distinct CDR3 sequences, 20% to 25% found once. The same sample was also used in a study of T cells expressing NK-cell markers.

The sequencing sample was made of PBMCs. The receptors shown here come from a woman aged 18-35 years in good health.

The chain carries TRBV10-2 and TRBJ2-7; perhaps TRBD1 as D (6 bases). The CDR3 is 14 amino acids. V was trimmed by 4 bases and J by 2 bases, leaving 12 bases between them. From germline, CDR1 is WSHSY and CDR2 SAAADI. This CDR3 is CASSVVRGAYEQYF. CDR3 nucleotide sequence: TGCGCCAGCAGTGTAGTCAGGGGTGCCTACGAGCAGTACTTC.

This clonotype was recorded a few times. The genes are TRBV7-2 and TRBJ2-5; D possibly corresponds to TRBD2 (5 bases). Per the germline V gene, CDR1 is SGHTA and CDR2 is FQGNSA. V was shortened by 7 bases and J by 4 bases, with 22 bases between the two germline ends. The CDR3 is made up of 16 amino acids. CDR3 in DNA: TGTGCCAGCAAACGAACGGGAAACCGATGGGGAGAGACCCAGTACTTC. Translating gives CASKRTGNRWGETQYF.

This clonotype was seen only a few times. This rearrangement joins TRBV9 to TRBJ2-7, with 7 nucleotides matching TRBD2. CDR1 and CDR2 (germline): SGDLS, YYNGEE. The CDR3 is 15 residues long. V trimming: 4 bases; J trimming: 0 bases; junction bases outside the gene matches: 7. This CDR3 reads CASSPQAGLSYEQYF. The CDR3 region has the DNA TGTGCCAGCAGCCCACAAGCGGGACTCTCCTACGAGCAGTACTTC.

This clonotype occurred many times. CDR3 in amino acids: CATSRAGQSEAFF. As DNA, the CDR3 is TGTGCCACCAGCAGAGCAGGACAGTCTGAAGCTTTCTTT. The chain joins TRBV15 to TRBJ1-1; D possibly corresponds to TRBD1 (6 bases). V was trimmed by 1 base and J by 6 bases, leaving 9 bases between them. This CDR3 region has 13 residues. CDR1 and CDR2 (germline): LNHNV, YYDKDF (reference sequence).

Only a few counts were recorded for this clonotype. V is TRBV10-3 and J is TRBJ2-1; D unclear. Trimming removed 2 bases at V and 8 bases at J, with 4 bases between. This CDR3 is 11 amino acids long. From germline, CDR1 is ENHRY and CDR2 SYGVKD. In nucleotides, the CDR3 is TGTGCCATCAGTGAGCTTTATGAGCAGTTCTTC. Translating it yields CAISELYEQFF.

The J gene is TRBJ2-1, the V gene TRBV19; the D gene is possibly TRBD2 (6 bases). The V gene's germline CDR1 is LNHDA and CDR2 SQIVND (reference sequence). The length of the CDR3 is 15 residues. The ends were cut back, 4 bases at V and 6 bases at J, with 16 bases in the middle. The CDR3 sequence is CASSRQTAGRNEQFF. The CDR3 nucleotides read TGTGCCAGTAGTAGGCAGACGGCGGGGCGCAATGAGCAGTTCTTC.

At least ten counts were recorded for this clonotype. CDR3 DNA sequence: TGCGCCAGCAGCTGGGGATCCGGGGGAGAGACCCAGTACTTC. It encodes CASSWGSGGETQYF. This chain connects TRBV5-1 to TRBJ2-5; a weak D match, TRBD2 (6 bases). Germline V gives CDR1 SGHRS, CDR2 YFSETQ. The CDR3 spans 14 residues. The V end was cut by 3 bases, the J end by 4 bases, with 13 bases between.

The DNA of the CDR3 is TGTGCCAGCAGTTGGGACGGTAACACCGGGGAGCTGTTTTTT. The encoded protein is CASSWDGNTGELFF. The V call is TRBV25-1, the J call TRBJ2-2; D possibly uses TRBD1 or TRBD2 (5 bases each). V was cut by 5 bases and J by 2 bases, with 9 bases left in between. The CDR3 sequence is 14 residues long. The germline CDR1 and CDR2 sequences are MGHDK and SYGVNS.

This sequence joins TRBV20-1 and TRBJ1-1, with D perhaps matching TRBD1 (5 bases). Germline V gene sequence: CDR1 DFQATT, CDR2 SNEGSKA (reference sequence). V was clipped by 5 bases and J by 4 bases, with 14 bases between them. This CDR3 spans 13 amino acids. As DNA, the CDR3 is TGCAGTGCTGGGCGGACGGGGGGCACTGAAGCTTTCTTT. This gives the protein CSAGRTGGTEAFF.

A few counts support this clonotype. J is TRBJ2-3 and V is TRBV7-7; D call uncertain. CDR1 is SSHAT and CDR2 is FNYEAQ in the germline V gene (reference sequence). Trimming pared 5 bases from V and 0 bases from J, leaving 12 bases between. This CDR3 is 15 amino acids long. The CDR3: CASSHGLSSTDTQYF. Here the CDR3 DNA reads TGTGCCAGCAGCCACGGTCTTTCTAGCACAGATACGCAGTATTTT.

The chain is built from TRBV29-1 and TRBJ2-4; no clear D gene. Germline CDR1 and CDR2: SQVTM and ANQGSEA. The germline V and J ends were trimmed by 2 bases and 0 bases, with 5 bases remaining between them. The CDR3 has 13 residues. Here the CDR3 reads CSVEWGAKNIQYF. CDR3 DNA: TGCAGCGTTGAATGGGGAGCCAAAAACATTCAGTACTTC.

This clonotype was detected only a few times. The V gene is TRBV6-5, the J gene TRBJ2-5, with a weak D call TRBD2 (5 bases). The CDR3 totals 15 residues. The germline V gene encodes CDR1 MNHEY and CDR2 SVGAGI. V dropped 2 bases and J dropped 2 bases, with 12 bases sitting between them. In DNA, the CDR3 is TGTGCCAGCAGTTACGCGTCCTCGGGACAAGAGACCCAGTACTTC. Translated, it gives CASSYASSGQETQYF.

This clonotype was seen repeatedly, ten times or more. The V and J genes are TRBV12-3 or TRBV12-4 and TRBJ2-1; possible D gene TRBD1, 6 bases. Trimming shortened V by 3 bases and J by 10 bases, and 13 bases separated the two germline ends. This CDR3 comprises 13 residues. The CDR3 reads CASSFETGTEQFF. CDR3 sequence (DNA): TGTGCCAGCAGTTTTGAGACAGGTACCGAGCAGTTCTTC.

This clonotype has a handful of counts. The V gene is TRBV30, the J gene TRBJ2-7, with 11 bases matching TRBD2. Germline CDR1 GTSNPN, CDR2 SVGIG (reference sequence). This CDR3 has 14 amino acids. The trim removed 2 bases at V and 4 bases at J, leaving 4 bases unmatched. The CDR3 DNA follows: TGTGCCTGGAGTCGCACTAGCGGGAGTTACGAGCAGTACTTC. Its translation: CAWSRTSGSYEQYF.

CDR3 protein: CSARVVRGNSYNEQFF. As DNA, the CDR3 is TGCAGTGCTAGAGTCGTTCGGGGGAACTCCTACAATGAGCAGTTCTTC. V and J are TRBV20-1 and TRBJ2-1; TRBD2 might be the D (6 bases). Germline CDR1 DFQATT, CDR2 SNEGSKA (reference sequence). V lost 1 base and J lost 0, with 13 bases in between. The CDR3 runs 16 residues.

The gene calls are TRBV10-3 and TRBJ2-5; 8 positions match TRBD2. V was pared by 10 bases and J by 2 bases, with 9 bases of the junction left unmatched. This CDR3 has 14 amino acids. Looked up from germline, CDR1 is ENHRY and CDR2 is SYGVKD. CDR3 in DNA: TGTGCCACTAAAGACTTAGCGGGACAAGAGACCCAGTACTTC. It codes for CATKDLAGQETQYF.

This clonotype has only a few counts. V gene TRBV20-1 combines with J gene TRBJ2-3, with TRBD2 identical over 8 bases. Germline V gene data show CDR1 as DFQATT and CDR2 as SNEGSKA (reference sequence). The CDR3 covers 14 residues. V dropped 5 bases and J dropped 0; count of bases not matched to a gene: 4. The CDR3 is CSAREGPSTDTQYF. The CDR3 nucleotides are TGCAGTGCTCGGGAGGGCCCTAGCACAGATACGCAGTATTTT.

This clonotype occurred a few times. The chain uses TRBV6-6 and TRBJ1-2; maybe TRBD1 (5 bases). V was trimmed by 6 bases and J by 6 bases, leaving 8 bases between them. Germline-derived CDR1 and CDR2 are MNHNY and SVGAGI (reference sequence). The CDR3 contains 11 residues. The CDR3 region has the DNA TGTGCCAGCAGACCGACAGATGGCTACACCTTC. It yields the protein CASRPTDGYTF.

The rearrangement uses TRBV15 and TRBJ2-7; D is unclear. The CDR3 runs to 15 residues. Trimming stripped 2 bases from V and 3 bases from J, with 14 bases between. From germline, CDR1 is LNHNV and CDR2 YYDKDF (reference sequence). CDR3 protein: CATSRPRGSHYEQYF. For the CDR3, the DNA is TGTGCCACCAGCAGACCGAGAGGCAGCCACTACGAGCAGTACTTC.